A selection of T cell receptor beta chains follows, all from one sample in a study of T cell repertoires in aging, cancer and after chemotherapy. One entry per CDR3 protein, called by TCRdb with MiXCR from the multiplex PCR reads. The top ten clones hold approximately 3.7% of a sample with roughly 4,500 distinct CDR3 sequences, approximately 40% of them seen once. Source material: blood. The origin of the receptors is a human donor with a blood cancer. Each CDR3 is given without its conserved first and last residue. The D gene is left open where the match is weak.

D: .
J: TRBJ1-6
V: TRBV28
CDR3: ASSFEGDNSPLH

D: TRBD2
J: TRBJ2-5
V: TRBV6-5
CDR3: ASSYEAGRAQY

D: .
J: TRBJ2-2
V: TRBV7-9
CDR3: ASRPGESGNTGELF

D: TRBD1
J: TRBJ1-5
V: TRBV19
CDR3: ASRGPGGFNQPQH

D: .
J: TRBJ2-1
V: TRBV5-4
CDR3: ASSSGGDLVYNEQF

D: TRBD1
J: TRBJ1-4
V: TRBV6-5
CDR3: ASALRDRAEKLF

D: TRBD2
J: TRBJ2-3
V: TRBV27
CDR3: ASSLSIAGVGTDTQY

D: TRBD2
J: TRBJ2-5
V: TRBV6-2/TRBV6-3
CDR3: ASRLAGEVETQY

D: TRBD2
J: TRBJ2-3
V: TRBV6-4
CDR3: ASSDSAGAADTQY

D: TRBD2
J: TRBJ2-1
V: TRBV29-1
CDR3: SVEGAGGPYEQF

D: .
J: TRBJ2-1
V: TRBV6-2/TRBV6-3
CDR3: ASNKVGHEKF

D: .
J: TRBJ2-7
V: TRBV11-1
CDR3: ASGPTGIHEQY

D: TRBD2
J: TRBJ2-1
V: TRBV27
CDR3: ASSLGRGLYYNEQF

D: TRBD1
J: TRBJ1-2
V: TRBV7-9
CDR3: ASSLAEVTGGGYT

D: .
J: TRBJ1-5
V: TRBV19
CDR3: AGSINPPGNQPQH

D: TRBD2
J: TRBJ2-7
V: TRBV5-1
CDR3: ASSWEAGVLLYEQY

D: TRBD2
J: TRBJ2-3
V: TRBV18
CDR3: ASSPNTGGPSDTQY

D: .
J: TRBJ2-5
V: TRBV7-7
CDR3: ASSPSGRKETQY

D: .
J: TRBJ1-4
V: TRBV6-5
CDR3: ASSRDTANEKLF

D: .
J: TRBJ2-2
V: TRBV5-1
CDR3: ASSLGDSNTGELF

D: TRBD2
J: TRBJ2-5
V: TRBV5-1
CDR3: ASSFPSGRVQETQY

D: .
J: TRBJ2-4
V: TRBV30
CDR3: AWSADRVVQY

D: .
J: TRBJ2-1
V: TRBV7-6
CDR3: ASSLDRTSYNEQF

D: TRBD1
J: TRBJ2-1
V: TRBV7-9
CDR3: ASSSDRAYEQF

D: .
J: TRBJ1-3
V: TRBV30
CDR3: AWSSGNSGNTIY

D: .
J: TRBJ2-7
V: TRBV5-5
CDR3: ASSLLAGIYYEQY

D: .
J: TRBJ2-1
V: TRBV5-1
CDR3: ASRGTGHVDEQF

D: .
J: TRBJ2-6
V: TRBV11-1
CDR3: ASSLSGSGANVLT

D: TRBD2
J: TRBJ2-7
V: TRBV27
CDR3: ASSWQRGPYEQY

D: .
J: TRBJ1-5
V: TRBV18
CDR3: ASSLGLNQPQH

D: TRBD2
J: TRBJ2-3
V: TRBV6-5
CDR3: ASISSGSTDTQY

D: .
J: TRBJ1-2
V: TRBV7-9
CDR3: ASSRGAGDYGYT

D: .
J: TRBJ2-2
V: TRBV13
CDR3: ASSLGRGSGELF

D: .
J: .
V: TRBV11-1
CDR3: ASSLDRVDGYT

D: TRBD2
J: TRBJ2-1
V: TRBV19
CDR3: ASSRTSGGSYNEQF

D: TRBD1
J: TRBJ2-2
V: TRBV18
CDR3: ASSPARGRATGELF

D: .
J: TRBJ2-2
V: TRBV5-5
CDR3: ASSSTGGWQYFGPGTGELF